One T cell receptor (beta chain) is described in this entry. Its antigen is undetermined. This specimen belongs to a study of cytomegalovirus exposure and HLA in healthy donors. Whole-study results and caveats: Among CMV-associated TCR beta chains, most appeared HLA-restricted in a later analysis. Cytomegalovirus-associated TCR beta chains were listed, numbering 150 to 200. A later analysis reportedly found fewer N-insertions in an Asian-associated ancestry cluster than the approximately 660-donor mean. Across all donors, roughly uniform sequencing depth was an assumption of the presence/absence analyses.

PCR employed 60 Vbeta and 13 Jbeta primers. Using immunoSEQ multiplex PCR, the repertoire was profiled, and TCRdb retains in-frame clones only, with some absent. The sample includes about 180,000 clones, roughly 80% of them seen just once. The CDR3 consists of 13 residues. Germline V gene sequence: CDR1 MNHEY, CDR2 SMNVEV (reference sequence). With 4 bases removed from V and 5 bases from J, the gap between germline ends came to 10 bases. The source is a girl aged 10 to 17 in good health and CMV-seropositive. The sequenced sample consisted of PBMCs. The genes are TRBV27 and TRBJ2-3; D is undetermined. Here the CDR3 DNA reads TGTGCCAGCAGTTCAACTACAAAAGATACGCAGTATTTT. Amino acid sequence: CASSSTTKDTQYF.